This T cell receptor beta chain was retrieved from a study of blood T cell repertoires in COVID-19. Turning to the study itself: COVID-19 samples, acute and convalescent, were from the United States, Italy and Spain.

Original analysis: Reference gene primer amplification gave estimated nucleated cell counts. Using immunoSEQ multiplex PCR, the repertoire was profiled, and TCRdb retains in-frame clones only, with some absent. V, J and clone size were drawn from that table, and D and trimming were deduced from the DNA. The sample consists of about 270,000 clones, about nine tenths of them appearing once. The junction had 3 bases not matched to a gene; V was cut back by 4 bases and J by 5 bases. Looked up from germline, CDR1 is SGHRS and CDR2 is YFSETQ. CDR3 length: 13 amino acids. Specimen: peripheral blood. J is TRBJ2-1 and V is TRBV5-1, with 7 nucleotides matching TRBD1. The origin of this receptor is a person aged 18 to 30 with COVID-19, enrolled during active disease. The CDR3: CASSLGQHNEQFF. The CDR3 DNA reads TGCGCCAGCAGCCTGGGACAGCACAATGAGCAGTTCTTC.